The 23 T cell receptor beta chains presented below share a single source sample, sequenced in a study of tumor-infiltrating lymphocytes in primary liver carcinoma. cDNA specific to TCR beta was made from 500 ng of total RNA, with a constant-region primer employed for priming. Modified slightly, ARM-PCR produced TCR beta libraries over three nested multiplex PCR rounds. Amplification in the first two PCR rounds was performed using TRBV1-TRBV30 forward primers and a C-beta reverse primer for about 10 cycles each. TCRdb itself ran the multiplex PCR reads through MiXCR, one entry per CDR3 protein. The repertoire holds about 78,000 distinct CDR3 sequences, with 71% as singletons. From roughly 21-30 mg of unsorted bulk tissue, DNA and RNA were co-extracted together. The sequencing sample was made of liver tumor tissue from sampling region 4. Subset here: tumor region T4, right-lateral pole. These receptors originate from a woman in her fifties or sixties with primary liver carcinoma and hepatitis B virus infection.

This clonotype was recorded many times. The chain has TRBV1 and TRBJ2-3; no check of the table's D call, TRBD2, against the DNA was made. TRBV1 is a listed pseudogene. The CDR3 is made up of 15 amino acids. In DNA form, the CDR3 reads TGCACCAGCAGCCATTCCAGCGGGAGTGATGATACGCAGTATTTT. Translation gives CTSSHSSGSDDTQYF.

For this clonotype: This may be a read error: a much more frequent sequence differs by one nucleotide. V and J are TRBV5-5 and TRBJ2-2, with 9 nucleotides matching TRBD1. The germline gives CDR1 SGHKS, CDR2 YYEKEE (reference sequence). This CDR3 spans 15 amino acids. CDR3 sequence: CASTSRDRDNGELFF. As DNA, the CDR3 is TGCGCCAGCACCTCCCGGGACAGGGACAACGGGGAGCTGTTTTTT.

This clonotype was observed once. Its ends do not fully match the called genes, so a read error is possible. The chain is built from TRBV7-8 and TRBJ2-1; 7 bases agree with TRBD2. This CDR3 spans 16 amino acids. The V gene's germline CDR1 is SGHVS and CDR2 FQNEAQ. CDR3 DNA: TGTGCCAGCAGCTCCAGCGCTAGTGGGGGGGTGAATGAGCAATTCTTC. As protein: CASSSSASGGVNEQFF.

In its sample, this clonotype was seen many times. The chain joins TRBV6-2 or TRBV6-3 to TRBJ1-1, with TRBD1 matching 9 bases. This CDR3 has 15 residues. J gave up 3 bases and V 5 bases, and 7 bases lay outside the gene matches. In germline, CDR1 is MNHEY, CDR2 SVGEGT. Here the CDR3 reads CASSDGQGSYTEAFF. DNA of the CDR3: TGTGCCAGCAGTGACGGACAGGGGTCGTACACTGAAGCTTTCTTT.

Comment on this clonotype: The CDR3 ends on some other residue instead of the conserved phenylalanine or tryptophan, so this is likely a read error. It is unclear where the CDR3 begins or ends on the DNA, so no DNA is shown, and the CDR3 is as TCRdb lists it. The chain is built from TRBV29-1 and TRBJ2-7; the D call in the table, TRBD2, was not verified against the DNA. The CDR3 contains 14 residues when both ends are counted. Germline-derived CDR1 and CDR2 are SQVTM and ANQGSEA. Here the CDR3 reads CSVVGGRGVDEQYS.

The chain couples TRBV2 to TRBJ2-7; 8 bases match TRBD2. The CDR3 consists of 14 residues. Germline lookup yields CDR1 SNHLY and CDR2 FYNNEI. Unmatched junction bases numbered 4, after V lost 6 bases and J lost 0 bases. CDR3 DNA sequence: TGTGCCAGCAGGGGACTAGGGGGCTCCTACGAGCAGTACTTC. Translated, it gives CASRGLGGSYEQYF.

This clonotype was found a few times. V and J are TRBV7-2 and TRBJ2-5, with TRBD2 identical over 9 bases. Germline V lookup: CDR1 SGHTA, CDR2 FQGNSA. The V segment lost 0 bases and the J segment 5 bases; nucleotides outside the gene matches: 7. This CDR3 contains 16 residues. CDR3 nucleotide sequence: TGTGCCAGCAGCTTAGCGCTGGGTAGCGGGAGCGAGACCCAGTACTTC. This encodes CASSLALGSGSETQYF. The variable domain in full, with the rest retrieved from reference TRBV7-2 and TRBJ2-5, is GAGVSQSPSNKVTEKGKDVELRCDPISGHTALYWYRQSLGQGLEFLIYFQGNSAPDKSGLPSDRFSAERTGGSVSTLTIQRTQQEDSAVYLCASSLALGSGSETQYFGPGTRLLVL.

This clonotype has ten or more counts. The chain combines TRBV7-9 with TRBJ2-7; D assignment may be TRBD1 or TRBD2 (5 bases each). V shed 5 bases and J shed 0 bases, with 20 bases lying between them. CDR1 and CDR2 from the germline V gene are SEHNR and FQNEAQ (reference sequence). The CDR3 has 17 amino acids. The DNA of the CDR3 is TGTGCCAGCAGCCCCACGGGGCGACAAATGGCCTCCTACGAGCAGTACTTC. Translation gives CASSPTGRQMASYEQYF.

This clonotype was found many times. This sequence joins TRBV4-1 and TRBJ2-5; D unresolved. Germline CDR1 and CDR2: MGHRA and YSYEKL. The germline V and J ends were trimmed by 1 base and 4 bases, with 13 bases remaining between them. The CDR3 is 15 residues long. CDR3 loop: CASSQGLRSAETQYF. The CDR3 DNA reads as TGCGCCAGCAGCCAAGGGCTCCGGTCCGCAGAGACCCAGTACTTC.

As for this clonotype: At one boundary the junction diverges from the germline segment, which might be a read error. The rearrangement joins TRBV4-1 to TRBJ1-2, with D possibly TRBD1 on 5 matching bases. In germline, CDR1 is MGHRA, CDR2 YSYEKL. CDR3 length: 16 amino acids. The DNA for the CDR3 is TGCGCCAGCAGTCAAGGTGCGCTGGGGCGCCACTATGGCTACACCTTC. Protein: CASSQGALGRHYGYTF.

In its sample, this clonotype was seen many times. One junction end disagrees with the germline gene, perhaps due to a read error. The rearrangement joins TRBV7-9 to TRBJ2-1, with a tentative D call TRBD2 (6 bases). The germline V gene has CDR1 SEHNR and CDR2 FQNEAQ (reference sequence). This CDR3 comprises 15 residues. The CDR3 spells CASSIRVAGYSEQFF. The CDR3 region has the DNA TGTGCCAGCAGCATTAGGGTTGCGGGATACAGTGAGCAGTTCTTC.

For this clonotype: One end of the junction is discordant with germline, which a read error may explain. The chain is built from TRBV29-1 and TRBJ1-1, with D possibly being TRBD1 (5 bases). Germline V gene lookup returns CDR1 SQVTM and CDR2 ANQGSEA. CDR3 length: 12 residues. The CDR3 protein is CSVCDSHTDAFF. CDR3 nucleotides: TGTAGCGTTTGTGACAGTCACACTGACGCTTTCTTT.

The genes are TRBV6-1 and TRBJ1-1; 7 bases are a match to TRBD1. This CDR3 is built from 17 residues. In germline, CDR1 is MNHNS, CDR2 SASEGT. With V trimmed by 6 bases and J by 5 bases, 18 bases remained unmatched. CDR3 in amino acids: CASRRDRVGELITEAFF. CDR3 sequence (DNA): TGTGCCAGCAGGAGAGACAGGGTAGGAGAACTGATTACTGAAGCTTTCTTT.

Worth noting for this clonotype: Given a much more abundant clone one base away, this may be a read error. This rearrangement joins TRBV7-9 to TRBJ2-1; D is ambiguous. Germline V gives CDR1 SEHNR, CDR2 FQNEAQ (reference sequence). CDR3 length: 12 residues. V lost 2 bases and J 8 bases, leaving 7 bases between the germline ends. The CDR3 DNA follows: TGTGCCAGCAGCTTAAATCCGGATGAGCAGTTCTTC. Protein sequence: CASSLNPDEQFF.

On this clonotype: Without the conserved terminal phenylalanine or tryptophan, this CDR3 likely stems from a read error. The CDR3 nucleotides read TGTGTCAGCAATTCCGGGACGGAATATGGCTACACCATC. This codes for CVSNSGTEYGYTI. The rearrangement joins TRBV11-2 to TRBJ1-2; a weak D match, TRBD1 (5 bases). The CDR3 covers 13 residues. Germline values: CDR1 SGHAT, CDR2 FQNNGV.

Comment on this clonotype: Relative to the germline gene, one junction end is altered; a read error may explain this. The chain is built from TRBV11-2 and TRBJ2-3; 11 bases are shared with TRBD2. Germline V gene data show CDR1 as SGHAT and CDR2 as FQNNGV. The CDR3 covers 15 residues. CDR3: CANSPGLAGLYMQYF. The DNA of the CDR3 is TGTGCCAACAGCCCTGGACTAGCGGGCCTATATATGCAGTATTTT. The full variable domain, in which reference TRBV11-2 and TRBJ2-3 provide the parts outside the CDR3, is EAGVAQSPRYKIIEKRQSVAFWCNPISGHATLYWYQQILGQGPKLLIQFQNNGVVDDSQLPKDRFSAERLKGVDSTLKIQPAKLEDSAVYLCANSPGLAGLYMQYFGPGTRLTVL.

This clonotype was detected ten times or more. J is TRBJ1-3 and V is TRBV6-5, with D hard to call. This CDR3 contains 13 residues. V lost 5 bases and J 0 bases, leaving 5 bases between the germline ends. Germline V gene lookup returns CDR1 MNHEY and CDR2 SVGAGI. CDR3 protein: CASSRDSGNTIYF. CDR3 bases: TGTGCCAGCAGTCGGGACTCTGGAAACACCATATATTTT.

In this sample, this clonotype turned up many times. The chain joins TRBV7-3 to TRBJ2-1, with 10 bases matching TRBD2. J gave up 4 bases and V 6 bases, and 6 bases lay outside the gene matches. The V gene's germline CDR1 is SGHTA and CDR2 FQGTGA. The CDR3 extends over 15 amino acids. This chain's CDR3 is CASSSGLAVYNEQFF. Here the CDR3 DNA reads TGTGCCAGCAGTTCCGGACTAGCGGTTTACAATGAGCAGTTCTTC.

Comment on this clonotype: At one end, the junction sequence differs from germline, possibly due to a read error. V is TRBV4-2 and J is TRBJ2-7; D is tentatively TRBD1 or TRBD2 (6 bases each). Germline V gives CDR1 LGHNA, CDR2 YNFKEQ. The CDR3 has 16 amino acids. CDR3 amino acids: CASNQDFGGLTYEQYF. CDR3 bases: TGTGCCAGCAACCAAGATTTCGGGGGCCTTACCTACGAGCAGTACTTC.

V gene TRBV27 combines with J gene TRBJ1-1; 7 nucleotides match TRBD1. Germline values: CDR1 MNHEY, CDR2 SMNVEV (reference sequence). The CDR3 loop spans 12 amino acids. Germline trimming cut 10 bases from V and 10 bases from J; bases unmatched to any gene: 12. Here the CDR3 DNA reads TGTGCCAACACACCGCGGGACAGAGGAGCTTTCTTT. Protein sequence: CANTPRDRGAFF.

As for this clonotype: The junction shows a germline mismatch at one end, possibly a read error. The chain couples TRBV6-4 to TRBJ2-3; D unresolved. The germline V gene encodes CDR1 MRHNA and CDR2 SNTAGT. This CDR3 has 13 residues. The CDR3 loop reads CAGSDSIEDTQYF. The CDR3 nucleotides read TGTGCCGGCAGTGACTCGATAGAAGATACGCAGTATTTT.

Of note for this clonotype: The missing conserved phenylalanine or tryptophan at the end of this CDR3 makes a read error likely. The V and J genes are TRBV11-2 and TRBJ2-1, with TRBD2 identical over 8 bases. The CDR3 is made up of 15 amino acids. Germline V gives CDR1 SGHAT, CDR2 FQNNGV. Germline trimming cut 5 bases from V and 9 bases from J; bases unmatched to any gene: 12. The CDR3 nucleotides are TGTGCCAGCAGCATAAAGAGCGGGAGTGTGAGTGAGCAGTTCCTC. Amino acid sequence: CASSIKSGSVSEQFL.

This clonotype was seen ten or more times. The rearrangement links TRBV5-5 to TRBJ2-7; the match to TRBD1 covers 10 bases. The V segment lost 4 bases and the J segment 0 bases; nucleotides outside the gene matches: 4. The CDR3 runs to 15 residues. The germline gives CDR1 SGHKS, CDR2 YYEKEE (reference sequence). The CDR3 protein is CASSPGQGRSYEQYF. The DNA of the CDR3 is TGTGCCAGCAGCCCGGGACAGGGGCGCTCCTACGAGCAGTACTTC.